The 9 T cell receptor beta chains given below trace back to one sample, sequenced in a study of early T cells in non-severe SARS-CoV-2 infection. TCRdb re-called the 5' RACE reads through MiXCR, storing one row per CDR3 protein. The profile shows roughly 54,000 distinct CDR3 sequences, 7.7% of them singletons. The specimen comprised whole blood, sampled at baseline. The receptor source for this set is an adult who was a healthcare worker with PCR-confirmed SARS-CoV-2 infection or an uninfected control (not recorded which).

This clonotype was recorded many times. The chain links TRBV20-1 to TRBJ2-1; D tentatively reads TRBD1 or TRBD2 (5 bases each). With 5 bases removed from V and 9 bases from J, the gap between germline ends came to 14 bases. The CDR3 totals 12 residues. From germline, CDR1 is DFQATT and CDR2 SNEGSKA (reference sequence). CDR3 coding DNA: TGCAGTGCTGCCCGTGGGGGAAGTGAGCAGTTCTTC. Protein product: CSAARGGSEQFF.

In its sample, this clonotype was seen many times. CDR3 nucleotides: TGCAGTGCTAGAGAGGCTAGCGCGCGGACAGATACGCAGTATTTT. This codes for CSAREASARTDTQYF. The chain is built from TRBV20-1 and TRBJ2-3, with a weak D call TRBD2 (6 bases). Trimming stripped 0 bases from V and 3 bases from J, with 13 bases between. This CDR3 comprises 15 residues. In germline, CDR1 is DFQATT, CDR2 SNEGSKA (reference sequence).

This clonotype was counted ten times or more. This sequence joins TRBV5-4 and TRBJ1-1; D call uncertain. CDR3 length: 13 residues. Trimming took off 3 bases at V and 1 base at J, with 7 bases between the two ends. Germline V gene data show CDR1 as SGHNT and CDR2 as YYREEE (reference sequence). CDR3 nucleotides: TGTGCCAGCAGCTCCTATACGAACACTGAAGCTTTCTTT. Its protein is CASSSYTNTEAFF.

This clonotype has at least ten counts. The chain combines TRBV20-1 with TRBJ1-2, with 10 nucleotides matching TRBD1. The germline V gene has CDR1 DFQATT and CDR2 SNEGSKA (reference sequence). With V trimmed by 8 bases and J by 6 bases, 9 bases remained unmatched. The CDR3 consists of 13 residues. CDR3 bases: TGCAGTTCGGGGGGACAGGGGAATGATGGCTACACCTTC. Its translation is CSSGGQGNDGYTF.

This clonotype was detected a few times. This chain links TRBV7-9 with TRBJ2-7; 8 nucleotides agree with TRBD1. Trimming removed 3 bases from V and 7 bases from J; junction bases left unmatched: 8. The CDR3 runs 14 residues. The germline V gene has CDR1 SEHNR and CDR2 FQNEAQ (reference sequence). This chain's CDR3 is CASSFGQGGGEQYF. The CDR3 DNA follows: TGTGCCAGCAGCTTTGGACAGGGAGGTGGGGAGCAGTACTTC.

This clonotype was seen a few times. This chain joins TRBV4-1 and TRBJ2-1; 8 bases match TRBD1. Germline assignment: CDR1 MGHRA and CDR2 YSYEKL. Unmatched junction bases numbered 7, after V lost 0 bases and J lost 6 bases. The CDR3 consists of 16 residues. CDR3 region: CASSQEGRGLVNEQFF. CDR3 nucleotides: TGCGCCAGCAGCCAAGAGGGCAGGGGGCTCGTCAATGAGCAGTTCTTC.

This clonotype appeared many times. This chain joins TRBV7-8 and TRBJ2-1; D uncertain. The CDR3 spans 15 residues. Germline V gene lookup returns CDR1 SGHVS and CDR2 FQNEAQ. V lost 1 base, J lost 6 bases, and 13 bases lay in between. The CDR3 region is CASSLVGIGVNEQFF. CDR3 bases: TGTGCCAGCAGCTTAGTAGGTATTGGCGTCAATGAGCAGTTCTTC. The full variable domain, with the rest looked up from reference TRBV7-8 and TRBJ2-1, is GAGVSQSPRYKVAKRGQDVALRCDPISGHVSLFWYQQALGQGPEFLTYFQNEAQLDKSGLPSDRFFAERPEGSVSTLKIQRTQQEDSAVYLCASSLVGIGVNEQFFGPGTRLTVL.

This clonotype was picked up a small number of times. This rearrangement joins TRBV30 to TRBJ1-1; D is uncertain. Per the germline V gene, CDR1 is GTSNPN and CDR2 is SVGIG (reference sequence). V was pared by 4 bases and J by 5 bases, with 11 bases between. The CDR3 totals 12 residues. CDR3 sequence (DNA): TGTGCCTGGACGAACCTCGGAACTGAAGCTTTCTTT. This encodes CAWTNLGTEAFF.

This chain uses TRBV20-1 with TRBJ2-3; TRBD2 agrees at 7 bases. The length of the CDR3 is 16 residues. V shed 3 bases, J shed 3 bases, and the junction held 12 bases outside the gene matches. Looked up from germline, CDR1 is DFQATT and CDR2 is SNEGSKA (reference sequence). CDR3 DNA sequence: TGCAGTGCTAGCGGCCCGCGGGGGATGGCGACAGATACGCAGTATTTT. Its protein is CSASGPRGMATDTQYF.